This TCR beta chain is drawn from a study of cytomegalovirus exposure and HLA in healthy donors. Germline V gives CDR1 MNHNY, CDR2 SVGAGI (reference sequence). This CDR3 has 13 amino acids. Between the trimmed V and J ends, which lost 1 base and 7 bases, there was a span of 8 bases. It was with 60 Vbeta and 13 Jbeta primers that the PCR ran. This table comes from immunoSEQ multiplex PCR, and its TCRdb copy is limited to in-frame clones, with some not included. The table lists about 68,000 clones, 80% to 90% of them singletons. The rearrangement joins TRBV6-6 to TRBJ1-5; a possible D gene is TRBD1 (5 bases). The clonotype was recovered from a human donor in good health. The specimen was PBMCs. The CDR3 DNA is TGTGCCAGCAGTTACTGGCGGGACCAGCCCCAGCATTTT. Residues: CASSYWRDQPQHF.